One sample yielded the 15 T cell receptor beta chains listed below, sequenced in a study of blood T cell repertoires in COVID-19. TCRdb's table, derived via immunoSEQ multiplex PCR, lists solely in-frame clones and lacks some. The sample has over 130,000 clones, approximately 78% seen once. The specimen sequenced was peripheral blood. The receptors derive from a woman older than 75 with acute or convalescent COVID-19.

The chain carries TRBV5-1 and TRBJ2-3, with 7 bases matching TRBD2. Germline assignment: CDR1 SGHRS and CDR2 YFSETQ. The CDR3 is 17 residues long. The ends lost 4 bases at V and 1 base at J; junction bases unmatched: 12. The CDR3 here is CASSRDPQRGGTDTQYF. The CDR3 bases are TGCGCCAGCAGCCGCGATCCTCAGCGGGGAGGCACAGATACGCAGTATTTT.

J is TRBJ2-6 and V is TRBV10-1; D may be TRBD1 (7 bases). Germline assignment: CDR1 WNHNN and CDR2 SYGVQD (reference sequence). Between the trimmed V and J ends, which lost 8 bases and 2 bases, there was a span of 16 bases. The CDR3 covers 16 residues. The CDR3 nucleotides are TGCGCCAGCCTCCCCAGGGGGGACACTGGGGCCAACGTCCTGACTTTC. Translating it yields CASLPRGDTGANVLTF.

The rearrangement joins TRBV6-6 to TRBJ2-1; 11 bases align to TRBD2. The CDR3 consists of 14 residues. V lost 2 bases to trimming and J lost 13 bases; unmatched junction nucleotides: 7. Germline V CDR1 and CDR2: MNHNY, SVGAGI (reference sequence). The CDR3, as DNA: TGTGCCAGCAGTTACACTAGCGGGGGTATTATCCAGTTCTTC. Translated: CASSYTSGGIIQFF.

This chain joins TRBV2 and TRBJ1-3; possible D gene TRBD1, 5 bases. Germline CDR1 reads SNHLY; CDR2 reads FYNNEI. The CDR3 length is 14 residues. The germline V and J ends were trimmed by 4 bases and 2 bases, with 9 bases remaining between them. CDR3 DNA: TGTGCCAGCAGTGCTCAGGGAACTGGAAACACCATATATTTT. Amino acid sequence: CASSAQGTGNTIYF.

A single count supports this clone. This chain joins TRBV7-8 and TRBJ2-1, with 9 bases fitting TRBD2. Germline CDR1 is SGHVS and CDR2 is FQNEAQ. This CDR3 is built from 20 residues. The ends lost 5 bases at V and 4 bases at J; junction bases unmatched: 21. CDR3 region: CASSVISGSFSHRSYNEQFF. The CDR3 region has the DNA TGTGCCAGCAGCGTAATTAGCGGGAGTTTTTCCCATAGGTCTTACAATGAGCAGTTCTTC.

The chain has TRBV6-1 and TRBJ1-4; possibly TRBD1 for D (5 bases). The CDR3 has 15 residues. Trimming took 1 base from V and 11 from J, leaving 17 bases between them. Germline CDR1 MNHNS, CDR2 SASEGT. CDR3 protein: CASSEGADTFDKLFF. The DNA for the CDR3 is TGTGCCAGCAGTGAAGGCGCGGACACGTTCGACAAACTGTTTTTT.

For the CDR3, the DNA is TGTGCCAGCAGCCCCCCCGGGGGGGGCTACACCTTC. Translated: CASSPPGGGYTF. V is TRBV9 and J is TRBJ1-2; possibly TRBD1 for D (5 bases). V was clipped by 4 bases and J by 8 bases, with 12 bases between them. Germline CDR1 reads SGDLS; CDR2 reads YYNGEE. CDR3 length: 12 residues.

The count of this clone is one. The rearrangement joins TRBV6-5 to TRBJ1-1; D may be TRBD1 (6 bases). This CDR3 has 10 residues. Germline CDR1 reads MNHEY; CDR2 reads SVGAGI. Between the trimmed V and J ends, which lost 8 bases and 7 bases, there was a span of 8 bases. The CDR3 nucleotides read TGTGCCAGCCGGACAGTTGAAGCTTTCTTT. It encodes CASRTVEAFF.

This clone was observed once. The chain carries TRBV10-1 and TRBJ2-4, with a possible D match to TRBD1 (6 bases). This CDR3 contains 15 residues. Between the trimmed V and J ends, which lost 2 bases and 8 bases, there was a span of 16 bases. CDR1 and CDR2 (germline): WNHNN, SYGVQD (reference sequence). Written as DNA, the CDR3 is TGCGCCAGCAGTGAGAATGTCGGACAGATGGACATTCAGTACTTC. This codes for CASSENVGQMDIQYF.

CDR3 in DNA: TGTGCCAGCCATCCCAGGGTTTCTTCGGGAAACACCATATATTTT. Translation: CASHPRVSSGNTIYF. The rearrangement joins TRBV18 to TRBJ1-3; D perhaps matches TRBD1 (5 bases). Germline CDR1 and CDR2: KGHSH and LQKENI. V lost 8 bases and J lost 4, with 18 bases in between. This CDR3 is built from 15 residues.

The V and J genes are TRBV6-1 and TRBJ1-1; the D gene is possibly TRBD1 (5 bases). Trimming removed 0 bases at V and 2 bases at J, with 10 bases between. The CDR3 runs 15 residues. Germline loops: CDR1 MNHNS, CDR2 SASEGT. The CDR3 is CASSEAGGPNTEAFF. CDR3 DNA sequence: TGTGCCAGCAGTGAAGCGGGGGGACCTAACACTGAAGCTTTCTTT.

J is TRBJ2-1 and V is TRBV19; a possible D gene is TRBD1 (5 bases). The CDR3 sequence is 15 residues long. The ends were cut back, 4 bases at V and 0 bases at J, with 10 bases in the middle. Germline V gene data show CDR1 as LNHDA and CDR2 as SQIVND (reference sequence). This CDR3 is CASSTARASYNEQFF. Here the CDR3 DNA reads TGTGCCAGTAGTACGGCCAGGGCCTCCTACAATGAGCAGTTCTTC.

This chain links TRBV27 with TRBJ2-4, with 12 bases fitting TRBD2. Per germline, CDR1 MNHEY and CDR2 SMNVEV (reference sequence). The trim removed 5 bases at V and 8 bases at J, leaving 10 bases unmatched. The CDR3 length is 16 residues. The CDR3 here is CASSALLAGGPDIQYF. CDR3 bases: TGTGCCAGCAGTGCACTTCTAGCGGGAGGGCCAGACATTCAGTACTTC.

For this clone: This sample includes further DNA sequences coding for the same CDR3. The chain is built from TRBV2 and TRBJ2-5; 9 nucleotides match TRBD2. V was pared by 2 bases and J by 4 bases, with 5 bases of the junction left unmatched. The CDR3 has 15 residues. Germline V gene data show CDR1 as SNHLY and CDR2 as FYNNEI. The CDR3 nucleotides are TGTGCCAGCAGTGAACCAGCGGGGGGCACAGAGACCCAGTACTTC. Amino acid sequence: CASSEPAGGTETQYF.

The gene calls are TRBV10-2 and TRBJ1-2; 7 positions agree with TRBD1. Germline CDR1 WSHSY, CDR2 SAAADI. Germline trimming cut 6 bases from V and 2 bases from J; bases unmatched to any gene: 6. CDR3 size: 14 residues. The CDR3, as DNA: TGCGCCAGCAGCCGTCCGGGACAGAACTATGGCTACACCTTC. Protein product: CASSRPGQNYGYTF.